The clone carrying this TCR beta chain was seen more than once but under ten times. The antigen remains unidentified. The entry originates in a study of CD8+CD57+ T cells in acquired aplastic anemia. Study as a whole: Yields of DNA that came from sorted CD4+ and CD8+ cells averaged approximately 3.2 ug. The average read count for CD4+ cells in healthy donors was some 11 million. The study, taken as a whole, reports: Levels of CD8+ Simpson's diversity were not significantly distinct in patients versus controls. Patients and controls shared over 25 CD8+ CDR3 sequences, highly expressed in patients.

This CDR3 spans 14 amino acids. In germline, CDR1 is SGHKS, CDR2 YYEKEE (reference sequence). Trimming took off 0 bases at V and 8 bases at J, with 11 bases between the two ends. CDR3 and TCR beta VDJ profiling relied on a genomic DNA template. One entry per CDR3 protein, called by TCRdb with MiXCR from the reads. The table has 400,000 to 450,000 distinct CDR3 sequences, around 68% seen once. J is TRBJ1-4 and V is TRBV5-5; D may be TRBD1 (5 bases). The clonotype was recovered from a human donor in good health, serving as a control. Input material: sorted CD4+, CD8+, or CD8+CD57+ T cells (not recorded which) from PBMCs. CDR3 nucleotide sequence: TGTGCCAGCAGCTTGGGGGGACGGGAAGAAAAACTGTTTTTT. It yields the protein CASSLGGREEKLFF.